This T cell receptor beta chain was identified in a study of T-cell memory formation after mild COVID-19. The CDR3 is made up of 14 amino acids. Germline loops: CDR1 SGHKS, CDR2 YYEKEE (reference sequence). V lost 3 bases and J lost 3, with 11 bases in between. MiXCR was run by TCRdb on the 5' RACE reads, yielding one entry per CDR3 protein. This repertoire shows over 150,000 distinct CDR3 sequences, 15% to 20% found once; its top ten account for roughly 3.9%. This TCR was recovered from a man aged 18 to 30 who had mild COVID-19 (a few samples of this study predate the infection). Cell type and time point are not known. This rearrangement joins TRBV5-5 to TRBJ2-3; a weak D match, TRBD1 (6 bases). Input material: PBMCs or a T cell subset sorted from them (not recorded which). The CDR3 region is CASSSVQGTDTQYF. The DNA of the CDR3 is TGTGCCAGCAGCTCCGTGCAGGGGACAGATACGCAGTATTTT.